The entry below gives a single TCR beta chain sequence along with its context. TRB rearrangements were amplified by touch-down multiplex PCR with mixed TRB-A/B primers. Reprocessing the multiplex PCR reads, TCRdb reports a single entry for every CDR3 protein and omits DNA. Recorded for this sample: roughly 6,700 distinct CDR3 sequences. The sample originates from a study of T cell clusters in autoimmune cytopenias. This CDR3 spans 14 amino acids. The germline CDR1 and CDR2 sequences are KGHSH and LQKENI. Each sample's input was approximately 0.25 ug genomic DNA, 38,000 or so genome equivalents. These records were also assigned to another study, of T cell repertoires in aging, cancer and after chemotherapy.

The chain joins TRBV18 to TRBJ2-5; TCRdb proposes TRBD1, but this gene call is untestable without DNA. The sample was peripheral blood. The receptor's source is a human donor in good health. Here the CDR3 reads CASSPSGQGQTQYF.